The 5 T cell receptor beta chains below all came from one sample that was sequenced in a study of blood T cell repertoires in COVID-19. The table came from immunoSEQ multiplex PCR; TCRdb's copy has only in-frame clones and leaves some out. The sample lists some 250,000 clones, approximately 90% occurring once. The sample taken for sequencing was PBMCs or T cells enriched from blood (not recorded which). Every receptor here comes from a woman between 35 and 50 years old with acute COVID-19.

The rearrangement joins TRBV24-1 to TRBJ2-1, with D maybe TRBD2 (5 bases). This CDR3 is built from 15 residues. Germline loops: CDR1 KGHDR, CDR2 SFDVKD. Trimming took off 1 base at V and 0 bases at J, with 6 bases between the two ends. The CDR3 DNA reads TGTGCCACCAGTGATTTTCGGGGCTCCTACAATGAGCAGTTCTTC. The encoded protein is CATSDFRGSYNEQFF.

The J gene is TRBJ2-2, the V gene TRBV28; the match to TRBD2 covers 13 bases. The germline V gene has CDR1 MDHEN and CDR2 SYDVKM. The CDR3 covers 16 residues. V lost 1 base to trimming and J lost 7 bases; unmatched junction nucleotides: 3. The CDR3 region has the DNA TGTGCCAGCAGTTTATCCGGGACTAGCGGGGTCGGGGAGCTGTTTTTT. Translated, it gives CASSLSGTSGVGELFF.

The chain carries TRBV28 and TRBJ2-7, with a possible D match to TRBD1 (5 bases). This CDR3 has 13 amino acids. Trimming took off 5 bases at V and 2 bases at J, with 10 bases between the two ends. Germline assignment: CDR1 MDHEN and CDR2 SYDVKM. The CDR3 is CASSTRAPYEQYF. In DNA form, the CDR3 reads TGTGCCAGCAGTACCAGGGCTCCCTACGAGCAGTACTTC.

This chain links TRBV18 with TRBJ2-1; TRBD2 matches at 13 bases. CDR1 and CDR2 from the germline V gene are KGHSH and LQKENI. The CDR3 is 18 residues long. Germline trimming cut 0 bases from V and 9 bases from J; bases unmatched to any gene: 11. The CDR3 loop is CASSPPGLAGSLGFEQFF. CDR3 bases: TGTGCCAGCTCACCACCGGGACTAGCGGGGTCATTGGGCTTTGAGCAGTTCTTC. The full variable domain, with the rest looked up from reference TRBV18 and TRBJ2-1, is NAGVMQNPRHLVRRRGQEARLRCSPMKGHSHVYWYRQLPEEGLKFMVYLQKENIIDESGMPKERFSAEFPKEGPSILRIQQVVRGDSAAYFCASSPPGLAGSLGFEQFFGPGTRLTVL.

The chain links TRBV5-8 to TRBJ2-7, with TRBD2 as a possible D gene (6 bases). Looked up from germline, CDR1 is SGHTS and CDR2 is YDEGEE. Trimming took 3 bases from V and 4 from J, leaving 8 bases between them. There are 12 residues in the CDR3. The CDR3 sequence: CASSYRGYEQYF. Here the CDR3 DNA reads TGTGCCAGCAGCTACCGGGGGTACGAGCAGTACTTC. Based on the CDR3 plus reference TRBV5-8 and TRBJ2-7, the full variable domain is EAGVTQSPTHLIKTRGQQATLRCSPISGHTSVYWYQQALGLGLQFLLWYDEGEERNRGNFPPRFSGRQFPNYSSELNVNALELEDSALYLCASSYRGYEQYFGPGTRLTVT.